Here is one T cell receptor beta chain with its context. Its matching antigen is unknown. Generated by immunoSEQ multiplex PCR, the TCRdb table keeps only in-frame clones and is missing some. The sample records 130,000 or so clones, around 84% being singletons. The data were taken from a study of T cell responses to AZD1222 COVID-19 vaccine. Study details: Second-dose intervals of approximately 4 or approximately 12 weeks were pooled.

Study observations and caveats: It was only a handful of AZD1222 recipients who were seropositive at baseline. The donor cohort was predominantly white British with a female majority, and clonal diversity may have been underestimated.

The V end was cut by 5 bases, the J end by 6 bases, with 11 bases between. This CDR3 contains 13 residues. The germline V gene encodes CDR1 LNHDA and CDR2 SQIVND (reference sequence). Here the sequenced sample was peripheral blood, taken on day 0 of AZD1222 vaccination. This sequence was found in an adult in good health. The rearrangement joins TRBV19 to TRBJ1-5, with D perhaps TRBD1 (6 bases). The CDR3 spells CASSVTGIQPQHF. DNA of the CDR3: TGTGCCAGTAGTGTCACAGGGATTCAGCCCCAGCATTTT.